A single T cell receptor (beta chain) is shown here with its context. The data stem from a study of blood T cell repertoires in COVID-19. Study at large: Italy, Spain and the United States were the sources of the convalescent and acute COVID-19 samples. The cDNA or gDNA used as material had been derived from T cells, B-cell-depleted T cells, or PBMCs.

As processed by the authors: Reference gene primer amplification yielded estimated nucleated cell counts. Profiling relied on immunoSEQ multiplex PCR, and the TCRdb table lists in-frame clones only, not all of them. V, J and clone size are taken as reported in that table, and D and trimming were inferred from the DNA itself. The sample records around 400,000 clones, 87% being singletons. Seattle-derived patients entered the study during active infection and were followed longitudinally. The sequenced sample consisted of peripheral blood. The receptor was derived from a woman aged 60 to 75 with COVID-19, enrolled during active disease.

CDR3 in DNA: TGTGCCAGCAGCAGTCAAGCGAACACTGAAGCTTTCTTT. It is translated as CASSSQANTEAFF. This sequence joins TRBV7-3 and TRBJ1-1, with no clear D. This CDR3 region has 13 residues. The V gene's germline CDR1 is SGHTA and CDR2 FQGTGA. Trimming removed 5 bases from V and 1 base from J, with 8 bases in between.